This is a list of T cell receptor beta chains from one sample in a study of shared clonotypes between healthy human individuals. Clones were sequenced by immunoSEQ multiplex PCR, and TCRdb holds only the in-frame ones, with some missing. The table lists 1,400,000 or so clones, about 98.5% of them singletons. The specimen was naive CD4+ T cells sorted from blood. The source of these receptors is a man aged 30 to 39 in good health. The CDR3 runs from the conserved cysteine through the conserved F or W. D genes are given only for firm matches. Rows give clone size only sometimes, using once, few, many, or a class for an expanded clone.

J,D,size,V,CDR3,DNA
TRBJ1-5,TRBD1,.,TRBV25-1,CASTPGQGNQPQHF,TGTGCCAGCACCCCGGGACAGGGGAATCAGCCCCAGCATTTT
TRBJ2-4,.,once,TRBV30,CAWSPSDIQYF,TGTGCCTGGAGTCCCTCTGACATTCAGTACTTC
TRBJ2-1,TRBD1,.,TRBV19,CASSKPTGALNEQFF,TGTGCCAGTAGTAAACCGACAGGGGCCCTAAATGAGCAGTTCTTC
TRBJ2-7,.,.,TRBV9,CASSGYRDTALEQYF,TGTGCCAGCAGCGGCTACCGGGACACCGCCCTCGAGCAGTACTTC
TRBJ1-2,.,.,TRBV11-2,CASSRLGERYTF,TGTGCCAGCAGCCGACTTGGGGAGCGCTACACCTTC
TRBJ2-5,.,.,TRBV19,CASSIIPHGGVQYF,TGTGCCAGTAGTATTATTCCTCACGGCGGGGTCCAGTACTTC
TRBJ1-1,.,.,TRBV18,CASSITGLMNTEAFF,TGTGCCAGCTCAATCACAGGACTGATGAACACTGAAGCTTTCTTT
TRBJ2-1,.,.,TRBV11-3,CASSLSLASNEQFF,TGTGCCAGCAGCTTATCCCTGGCCTCCAATGAGCAGTTCTTC
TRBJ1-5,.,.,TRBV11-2,CASSYRDSNQPQHF,TGTGCCAGCAGTTACCGGGACAGCAATCAGCCCCAGCATTTT
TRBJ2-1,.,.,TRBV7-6,CASSRKASSYNEQFF,TGTGCCAGCAGCAGAAAGGCGAGCTCCTACAATGAGCAGTTCTTC
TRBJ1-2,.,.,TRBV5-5,CASSLGQANYGYTF,TGTGCCAGCAGCTTGGGACAGGCTAACTATGGCTACACCTTC
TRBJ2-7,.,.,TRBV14,CASRRDYEQYF,TGTGCCAGCAGACGGGACTACGAGCAGTACTTC
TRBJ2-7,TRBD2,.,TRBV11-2,CASSLELAFHEQYF,TGTGCCAGCAGCTTAGAACTAGCGTTCCACGAGCAGTACTTC
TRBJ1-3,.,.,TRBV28,CASSLLEASSGNTIYF,TGTGCCAGCAGCCTCCTAGAGGCCAGCTCTGGAAACACCATATATTTT
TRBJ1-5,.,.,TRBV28,CASSLGERYSNQPQHF,TGTGCCAGCAGTTTGGGGGAACGCTATAGCAATCAGCCCCAGCATTTT
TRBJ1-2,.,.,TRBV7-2,CASSLGWAPYGYTF,TGTGCCAGCAGCTTAGGCTGGGCGCCCTATGGCTACACCTTC
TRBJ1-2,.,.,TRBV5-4,CASSRNRERFNGYTF,TGTGCCAGCAGCAGAAACAGGGAGCGCTTTAATGGCTACACCTTC
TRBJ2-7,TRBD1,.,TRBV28,CASSETGVSSYEQYF,TGTGCCAGCAGTGAAACAGGGGTGAGCTCCTACGAGCAGTACTTC
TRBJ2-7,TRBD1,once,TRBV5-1,CASSLALGTGGSSGQYF,TGCGCCAGCAGCTTGGCCCTCGGGACAGGGGGGTCATCAGGGCAGTACTTC
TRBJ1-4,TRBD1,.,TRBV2,CASSGRTGVQEKLFF,TGTGCCAGCAGTGGGCGGACAGGGGTACAGGAAAAACTGTTTTTT
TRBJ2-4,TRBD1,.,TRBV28,CASKQGTKNIQYF,TGTGCCAGTAAACAGGGGACCAAAAACATTCAGTACTTC
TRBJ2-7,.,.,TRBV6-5,CASSSLTALGYEQYF,TGTGCCAGCAGTTCCCTGACAGCGCTAGGGTACGAGCAGTACTTC
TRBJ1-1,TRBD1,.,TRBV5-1,CASSVQGDTEAFF,TGCGCCAGCAGCGTTCAGGGGGACACTGAAGCTTTCTTT
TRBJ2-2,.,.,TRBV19,CASTETVNTGELFF,TGTGCCAGTACGGAGACAGTAAACACCGGGGAGCTGTTTTTT
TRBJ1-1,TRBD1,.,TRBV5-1,CASSSGGRTEAFF,TGCGCCAGCAGCTCAGGGGGTCGGACTGAAGCTTTCTTT
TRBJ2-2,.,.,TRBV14,CASSPGWLTGELFF,TGTGCCAGCAGCCCCGGCTGGTTGACCGGGGAGCTGTTTTTT
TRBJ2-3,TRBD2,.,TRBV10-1,CASSASLAGGEDTQYF,TGCGCCAGCAGTGCCTCCTTAGCGGGGGGGGAAGATACGCAGTATTTT
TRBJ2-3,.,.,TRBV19,CASTYNTDTQYF,TGTGCCAGTACATACAACACAGATACGCAGTATTTT
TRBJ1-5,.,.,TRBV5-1,CASSPLGPINQPQHF,TGCGCCAGCAGCCCCCTAGGACCCATTAATCAGCCCCAGCATTTT
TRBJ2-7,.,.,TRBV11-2,CASSSDHEQYF,TGTGCCAGCAGCTCGGATCACGAGCAGTACTTC
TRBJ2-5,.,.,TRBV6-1,CASSEALAEETQYF,TGTGCCAGCAGTGAAGCTCTGGCAGAAGAGACCCAGTACTTC
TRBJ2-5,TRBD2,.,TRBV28,CASSPLGAGVLETQYF,TGTGCCAGCAGTCCCTTAGGAGCGGGAGTTTTAGAGACCCAGTACTTC
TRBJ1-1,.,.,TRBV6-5,CASTILGETEAFF,TGTGCCAGCACCATACTTGGAGAAACTGAAGCTTTCTTT
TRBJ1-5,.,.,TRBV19,CASSTRPTNQPQQF,TGTGCCAGTAGTACCCGACCGACCAATCAGCCCCAGCAGTTT
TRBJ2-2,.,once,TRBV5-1,CASSSQVTGELFF,TGCGCCAGCAGCTCACAGGTTACCGGGGAGCTGTTTTTT